This T cell receptor beta chain was captured by sequencing in a study of T-cell reconstitution after alpha-beta-depleted transplantation in children. The CDR3 consists of 13 residues. The germline CDR1 and CDR2 sequences are SQVTM and ANQGSEA. Trimming pared 4 bases from V and 2 bases from J, leaving 11 bases between. Unique molecular identifiers were incorporated when the TCRbeta library was constructed. TCRdb processed the PCR reads anew with MiXCR; each CDR3 protein has one entry. In the table there are some 500,000 distinct CDR3 sequences, approximately 20% of which are singletons. The table lists this clonotype with a few counts.

This receptor was taken from a human donor who donated a stem cell graft to a child with acute lymphoblastic leukemia. The rearrangement joins TRBV29-1 to TRBJ1-1; D perhaps matches TRBD1 (6 bases). The sequencing here drew on PBMCs from the stem cell graft donor, taken from the stem cell graft. The CDR3 DNA follows: TGCAGCGTTGTCGGACAGCCCAACACTGAAGCTTTCTTT. It codes for CSVVGQPNTEAFF.